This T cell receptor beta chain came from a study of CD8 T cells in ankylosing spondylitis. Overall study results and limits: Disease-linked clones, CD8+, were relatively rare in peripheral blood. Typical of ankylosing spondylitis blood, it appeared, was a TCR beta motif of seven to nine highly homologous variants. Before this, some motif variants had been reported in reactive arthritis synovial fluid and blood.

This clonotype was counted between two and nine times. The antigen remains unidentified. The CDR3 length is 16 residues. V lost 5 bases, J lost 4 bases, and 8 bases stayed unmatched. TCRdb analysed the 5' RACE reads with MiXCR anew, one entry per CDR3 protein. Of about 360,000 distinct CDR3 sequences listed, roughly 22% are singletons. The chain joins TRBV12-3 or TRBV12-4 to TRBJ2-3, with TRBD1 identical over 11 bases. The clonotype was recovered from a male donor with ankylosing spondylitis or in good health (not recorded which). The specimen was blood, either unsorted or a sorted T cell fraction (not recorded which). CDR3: CASSARDRGRPDTQYF. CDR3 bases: TGTGCCAGCAGTGCCCGGGACAGGGGGAGGCCAGATACGCAGTATTTT.